This passage covers 23 T cell receptor beta chains from one sample sequenced in a study of response to subunit inactivated influenza vaccine (dated by TCRdb to 2017 to 2018). Library creation used RT-PCR. Sequenced using an Illumina HiSeq 2500. TCRdb itself trimmed the public reads at Q25 with fastp, ran MiXCR and retained productive beta chains. Identical CDR3 protein sequences are pooled into one entry, listed with their most common genes and DNA. The sample records 550,000 to 800,000 distinct CDR3 sequences, roughly 13% of which are singletons. 5.5% to 7% of the sample lies in the top ten. The material was PBMCs from blood, obtained around 14 days before vaccination. These receptors all come from a man aged 50 to 59 who received an inactivated influenza vaccine. Donor details come from another sample of the same person, matched by shared clones.

The V gene is TRBV20-1, the J gene TRBJ2-7; 8 nucleotides match TRBD1. Germline assignment: CDR1 DFQATT and CDR2 SNEGSKA (reference sequence). V lost 1 base to trimming and J lost 3 bases; unmatched junction nucleotides: 2. The length of the CDR3 is 13 residues. CDR3 bases: TGCAGTGCTAGAGTCGGACAGGGCTACGAGCAGTACTTC. Amino acid sequence: CSARVGQGYEQYF.

This clonotype was observed a handful of times. The V and J genes are TRBV12-3 or TRBV12-4 and TRBJ2-3; D not certain. This CDR3 region has 16 residues. V was trimmed by 3 bases and J by 0 bases, leaving 13 bases between them. The CDR3: CASSFGGLSSTDTQYF. DNA for the CDR3: TGTGCCAGCAGTTTCGGTGGGCTATCTAGCACAGATACGCAGTATTTT.

This sequence joins TRBV7-9 and TRBJ2-5; no clear D. Germline V gene sequence: CDR1 SEHNR, CDR2 FQNEAQ (reference sequence). V was trimmed by 6 bases and J by 3 bases, leaving 11 bases between them. The length of the CDR3 is 13 residues. The chain's CDR3 is CASRSLNEETQYF. The CDR3 DNA sequence: TGTGCCAGCAGATCGTTAAATGAAGAGACCCAGTACTTC.

This clonotype has just a few counts. The chain is built from TRBV20-1 and TRBJ1-1, with 8 bases fitting TRBD1. This CDR3 comprises 15 residues. Germline CDR1 reads DFQATT; CDR2 reads SNEGSKA (reference sequence). J lost 1 base, V lost 6 bases, and 10 bases had no gene match. CDR3 DNA: TGCAGTGCAACCGGGACAGGAGGATGGAACACTGAAGCTTTCTTT. This translates into CSATGTGGWNTEAFF.

The table lists this clonotype with a few counts. V gene TRBV5-4 combines with J gene TRBJ2-7; TRBD2 aligns across 10 bases. CDR1 SGHNT and CDR2 YYREEE come from the germline V gene (reference sequence). CDR3 length: 15 amino acids. Trimming at V came to 2 bases and at J to 2 bases, leaving 4 bases not matched to a gene. CDR3 DNA: TGTGCCAGCAGCTTTCTTAGCGGGGGGACCTACGAGCAGTACTTC. This gives the protein CASSFLSGGTYEQYF.

V is TRBV4-2 and J is TRBJ2-3; 13 bases line up with TRBD2. With V trimmed by 4 bases and J by 8 bases, 9 bases remained unmatched. The CDR3 totals 16 residues. Germline assignment: CDR1 LGHNA and CDR2 YNFKEQ. The CDR3 DNA follows: TGTGCCAGCAGCCCAGACGGACTAGCGGGAGAGTCTACGCAGTATTTT. The encoded protein is CASSPDGLAGESTQYF.

The rearrangement joins TRBV6-2 or TRBV6-3 to TRBJ1-2; D possibly corresponds to TRBD1 (6 bases). This CDR3 comprises 15 residues. CDR1 MNHEY and CDR2 SVGEGT come from the germline V gene. With 2 bases removed from V and 7 bases from J, the gap between germline ends came to 17 bases. The DNA for the CDR3 is TGTGCCAGCAGTTACGGGGCCGACACCAGGGGTGGCTACACCTTC. Amino acid sequence: CASSYGADTRGGYTF.

The gene calls are TRBV10-3 and TRBJ2-1; 11 bases align to TRBD2. The CDR3 runs 14 residues. J lost 7 bases, V lost 4 bases, and 3 bases had no gene match. The germline V gene encodes CDR1 ENHRY and CDR2 SYGVKD. The CDR3 region has the DNA TGTGCCATCAGTGGACTAGCGGGAAATAATGAGCAGTTCTTC. Protein sequence: CAISGLAGNNEQFF.

This clonotype was seen a few times. J is TRBJ1-3 and V is TRBV30, with TRBD1 matching 8 bases. This CDR3 is 16 amino acids long. V lost 3 bases and J lost 0; bases outside the gene matches: 7. Germline V gene sequence: CDR1 GTSNPN, CDR2 SVGIG (reference sequence). This CDR3 reads CAWSGQGLFSGNTIYF. The CDR3 coding sequence is TGTGCCTGGAGCGGACAGGGCTTATTCTCTGGAAACACCATATATTTT.

V gene TRBV2 combines with J gene TRBJ1-2; D not resolved. Germline V gene data show CDR1 as SNHLY and CDR2 as FYNNEI. V lost 0 bases to trimming and J lost 7 bases, with 6 bases between them. This CDR3 comprises 12 residues. The CDR3 bases are TGTGCCAGCAGTGAAGCCCTCGGTGGCTACACCTTC. This codes for CASSEALGGYTF.

This clonotype appeared many times. This chain joins TRBV28 and TRBJ2-7, with TRBD1 identical over 9 bases. This CDR3 is built from 15 residues. Looked up from germline, CDR1 is MDHEN and CDR2 is SYDVKM. The junction had 7 bases not matched to a gene; V was cut back by 4 bases and J by 3 bases. The chain's CDR3 is CASSSRGTGNYEQYF. The CDR3 nucleotides read TGTGCCAGCAGTTCCCGGGGGACAGGGAACTACGAGCAGTACTTC.

CDR3 residues: CASSEEKIGLVIELTQYF. The CDR3 DNA sequence: TGTGCCAGCAGTGAAGAGAAAATCGGACTAGTGATTGAATTGACCCAGTACTTC. The rearrangement uses TRBV2 and TRBJ2-5; 7 bases agree with TRBD2. The germline gives CDR1 SNHLY, CDR2 FYNNEI. V shed 1 base, J shed 7 bases, and the junction held 18 bases outside the gene matches. The length of the CDR3 is 18 residues.

This clonotype was recorded a few times. The genes are TRBV10-3 and TRBJ2-1, with D possibly TRBD2 on 5 matching bases. V was pared by 7 bases and J by 10 bases, with 17 bases between. CDR1 is ENHRY, CDR2 SYGVKD, per germline. The CDR3 consists of 13 residues. CDR3 sequence (DNA): TGTGCCATCACCAAGGACTCCCCGAGGGAGCAGTTCTTC. Amino acid sequence: CAITKDSPREQFF.

This clonotype was picked up many times. V gene TRBV4-2 combines with J gene TRBJ1-1; D gene unclear. CDR1 LGHNA and CDR2 YNFKEQ come from the germline V gene. The CDR3 runs 12 residues. V was shortened by 2 bases and J by 1 base, with 2 bases between the two germline ends. The CDR3 loop reads CASSQTNTEAFF. The CDR3 coding sequence is TGTGCCAGCAGCCAAACGAACACTGAAGCTTTCTTT.

The chain recombines TRBV19 with TRBJ2-1; D ambiguous. The CDR3 contains 14 residues. Germline V gene lookup returns CDR1 LNHDA and CDR2 SQIVND (reference sequence). V lost 7 bases to trimming and J lost 6 bases, with 16 bases between them. The CDR3 region has the DNA TGTGCCAGTACCCGGAGAGGTGTTTCCAATGAGCAGTTCTTC. This encodes CASTRRGVSNEQFF.

This chain joins TRBV9 and TRBJ1-4; a weak D match, TRBD1 (5 bases). CDR1 is SGDLS and CDR2 is YYNGEE in the germline V gene. The germline V and J ends were trimmed by 3 bases and 3 bases, with 12 bases remaining between them. CDR3 length: 15 amino acids. This CDR3 reads CASSADRRSNEKLFF. As DNA, the CDR3 is TGTGCCAGCAGCGCCGACAGACGATCTAATGAAAAACTGTTTTTT.

V gene TRBV28 combines with J gene TRBJ2-3; D unresolved. The CDR3 covers 12 residues. The V gene's germline CDR1 is MDHEN and CDR2 SYDVKM. V was clipped by 1 base and J by 7 bases, with 6 bases between them. The CDR3 loop reads CASSLYSHTQYF. The CDR3 DNA reads TGTGCCAGCAGTTTATATTCTCATACGCAGTATTTT.

The chain has TRBV4-2 and TRBJ2-4, with D possibly being TRBD1 (5 bases). The CDR3 is made up of 17 amino acids. The germline V gene has CDR1 LGHNA and CDR2 YNFKEQ. The V end was cut by 0 bases, the J end by 0 bases, with 12 bases between. The CDR3 nucleotides are TGTGCCAGCAGCCAAGAAGACAGACCCCTAGCCAAAAACATTCAGTACTTC. It encodes CASSQEDRPLAKNIQYF.

CDR3 amino acids: CATSKAGGWETQYF. The DNA of the CDR3 is TGTGCCACCAGCAAAGCGGGAGGTTGGGAGACCCAGTACTTC. The rearrangement joins TRBV15 to TRBJ2-5, with 9 bases aligning to TRBD2. Germline values: CDR1 LNHNV, CDR2 YYDKDF (reference sequence). CDR3 length equals 14 residues. V shed 4 bases, J shed 5 bases, and the junction held 5 bases outside the gene matches. Full variable domain (outside the CDR3, taken from reference TRBV15 and TRBJ2-5): DAMVIQNPRYQVTQFGKPVTLSCSQTLNHNVMYWYQQKSSQAPKLLFHYYDKDFNNEADTPDNFQSRRPNTSFCFLDIRSPGLGDTAMYLCATSKAGGWETQYFGPGTRLLVL.

CDR3 DNA: TGTGCCAGCAGCCAAGACGCCGCATTAGCCAAAAACATTCAGTACTTC. It yields the protein CASSQDAALAKNIQYF. The chain couples TRBV4-2 to TRBJ2-4; D is undetermined. Trimming removed 0 bases at V and 0 bases at J, with 9 bases between. From germline, CDR1 is LGHNA and CDR2 YNFKEQ. CDR3 length: 16 residues.

This clonotype has a handful of counts. This chain uses TRBV27 with TRBJ2-1; D remains unclear. Germline V gene lookup returns CDR1 MNHEY and CDR2 SMNVEV (reference sequence). The CDR3 extends over 14 amino acids. V was cut by 3 bases and J by 2 bases, with 8 bases left in between. This CDR3 is CASSFQATYNEQFF. The CDR3 bases are TGTGCCAGCAGTTTCCAGGCCACCTACAATGAGCAGTTCTTC.

The gene calls are TRBV13 and TRBJ1-3; D call uncertain. The germline V gene encodes CDR1 PRHDT and CDR2 FYEKMQ (reference sequence). Trimming pared 4 bases from V and 0 bases from J, leaving 7 bases between. The CDR3 spans 14 residues. CDR3 in amino acids: CASSYRGSGNTIYF. CDR3 nucleotides: TGTGCCAGCAGCTACCGGGGCTCTGGAAACACCATATATTTT. Based on the CDR3 plus reference TRBV13 and TRBJ1-3, the full variable domain is AAGVIQSPRHLIKEKRETATLKCYPIPRHDTVYWYQQGPGQDPQFLISFYEKMQSDKGSIPDRFSAQQFSDYHSELNMSSLELGDSALYFCASSYRGSGNTIYFGEGSWLTVV.

This clonotype was seen only a few times. This chain uses TRBV7-8 with TRBJ2-3; TRBD2 matches 11 bases. This CDR3 has 15 amino acids. After removal of 5 bases from V and 6 bases from J, the junction contained 7 bases not matched to a gene. Germline V gives CDR1 SGHVS, CDR2 FQNEAQ. CDR3 nucleotides: TGTGCCAGCAGCCGTAGCGGGAGGGCCTTTGATACGCAGTATTTT. It codes for CASSRSGRAFDTQYF.